Listed below are T cell receptor beta chains from one sample, sequenced in a study of cytomegalovirus exposure and HLA in healthy donors. The assay was immunoSEQ multiplex PCR, and TCRdb's table has in-frame clones only and misses some. This sample has 150,000 to 200,000 clones; 80% occur once, and the top ten carry around a tenth. Sequenced material: PBMCs. Every receptor here comes from a man aged 18 to 35 in good health and CMV-seropositive. Both conserved end residues are part of each CDR3. D genes are given only for firm matches.

v_gene	d_gene	CDR3aa
TRBV7-2	.	CASSRGSSFSYNEQFF
TRBV5-4	.	CASSLVRGVGTEAFF
TRBV5-1	.	CASSLLTGTETATYEQYF
TRBV29-1	TRBD1	CSVPGTGYVDEQFF
TRBV14	.	CASSQLIRRGSYNEQFF
TRBV5-1	.	CASSLGGPGTDTQYF
TRBV6-5	TRBD2	CASRKREGNEQYF
TRBV7-9	.	CASSLTDSQGTEAFF
TRBV7-8	.	CASSHTRARREQFF
TRBV6-1	.	CASSEETGSYNEQFF
TRBV19	.	CASTSGRGSGMNTEAFF
TRBV9	TRBD1	CASSGLEQGIYEQYF
TRBV29-1	TRBD2	CSVVEGRGTYEQYF
TRBV5-4	TRBD2	CASSRERELSYNEQFF
TRBV28	TRBD2	CASSFLQGVAGTSYNEQFF
TRBV12-5	.	CASGPFTGQPQHF
TRBV7-9	.	CASSLGFADQETQYF
TRBV19	.	CARQTRIRQGITEAFF
TRBV13	TRBD1	CASSGRQGDYEQYF
TRBV5-5	.	CASSLSTTETQYF
TRBV5-5	.	CASSRGPRETQYF
TRBV5-1	.	CASSLAGQPEAFF
TRBV29-1	TRBD1	CSVGQGSNNEQFF
TRBV30	TRBD1	CAWIFGQENTEAFF
TRBV15	.	CATSPGSNQPQHF
TRBV7-6	TRBD2	CASSPAGTSGSFNIQYF
TRBV6-1	TRBD2	CASSAGGGETQYF
TRBV9	.	CASSEDTGSGGYTF